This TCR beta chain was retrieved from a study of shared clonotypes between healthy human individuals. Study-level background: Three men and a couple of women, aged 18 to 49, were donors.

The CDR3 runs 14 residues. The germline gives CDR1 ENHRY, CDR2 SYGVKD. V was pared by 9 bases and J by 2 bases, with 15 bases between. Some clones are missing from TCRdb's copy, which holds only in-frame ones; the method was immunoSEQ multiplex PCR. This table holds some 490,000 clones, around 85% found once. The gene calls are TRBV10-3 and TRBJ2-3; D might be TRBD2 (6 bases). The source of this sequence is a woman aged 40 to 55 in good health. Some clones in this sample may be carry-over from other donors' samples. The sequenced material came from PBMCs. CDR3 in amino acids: CAIRDSSFTDTQYF. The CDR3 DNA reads TGTGCCATACGGGACTCCTCCTTCACAGATACGCAGTATTTT.